This entry describes one T cell receptor beta chain. These data are taken from a study of blood T cell repertoires in COVID-19. In the original analysis: Estimation of nucleated cell counts was performed using reference gene primer amplification. Here immunoSEQ multiplex PCR was the method, and the copy in TCRdb shows in-frame clones only, minus some. The DNA was the basis for D and trimming; V, J and clone size are from that table. Among approximately 81,000 clones listed, about nine tenths were seen once. Germline CDR1 and CDR2: MNHEY and SVGAGI. The CDR3 covers 15 residues. Deletions cut 2 bases from V and 2 bases from J, with 12 bases between.

Material: peripheral blood. The clonotype comes from a woman in her forties or fifties in a cohort sampled during active COVID-19. The chain couples TRBV6-5 to TRBJ1-1; possible D gene TRBD1, 6 bases. The CDR3 DNA is TGTGCCAGCAGTTACCAATTACAGGGAAACACTGAAGCTTTCTTT. Translating it yields CASSYQLQGNTEAFF.